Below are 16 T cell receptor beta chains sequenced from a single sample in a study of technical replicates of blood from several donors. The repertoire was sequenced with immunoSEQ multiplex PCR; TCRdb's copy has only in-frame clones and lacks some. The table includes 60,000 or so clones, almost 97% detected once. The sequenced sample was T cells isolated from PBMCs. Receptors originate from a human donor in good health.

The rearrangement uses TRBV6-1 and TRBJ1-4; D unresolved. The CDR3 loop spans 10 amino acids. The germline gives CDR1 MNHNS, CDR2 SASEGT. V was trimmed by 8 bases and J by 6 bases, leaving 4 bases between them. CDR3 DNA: TGTGCCAGCTTCGATGAAAAACTGTTTTTT. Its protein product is CASFDEKLFF.

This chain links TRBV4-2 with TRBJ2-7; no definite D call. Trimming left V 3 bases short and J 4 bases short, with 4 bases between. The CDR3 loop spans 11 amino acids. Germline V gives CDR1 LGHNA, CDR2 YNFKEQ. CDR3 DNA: TGTGCCAGCAGCCACGGGTACGAGCAGTACTTC. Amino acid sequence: CASSHGYEQYF.

Here the CDR3 reads CASSDIDGVGQYF. CDR3 sequence (DNA): TGCGCCAGCAGTGATATTGACGGAGTGGGGCAGTACTTC. The chain has TRBV10-1 and TRBJ2-7, with D uncertain. V was pared by 3 bases and J by 9 bases, with 15 bases between. CDR1 WNHNN and CDR2 SYGVQD come from the germline V gene (reference sequence). This CDR3 region has 13 residues.

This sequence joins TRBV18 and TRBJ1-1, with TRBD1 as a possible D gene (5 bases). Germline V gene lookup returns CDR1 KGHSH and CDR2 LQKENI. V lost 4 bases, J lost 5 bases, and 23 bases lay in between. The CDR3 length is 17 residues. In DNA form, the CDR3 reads TGTGCCAGCTCACTTACGACCTATGCAGGGACTCCTACTGAAGCTTTCTTT. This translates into CASSLTTYAGTPTEAFF.

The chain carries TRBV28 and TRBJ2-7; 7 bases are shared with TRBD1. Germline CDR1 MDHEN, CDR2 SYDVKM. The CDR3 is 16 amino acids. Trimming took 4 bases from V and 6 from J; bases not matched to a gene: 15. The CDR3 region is CASSSHSTGYGSEQYF. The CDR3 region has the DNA TGTGCCAGCAGTTCGCACTCGACAGGGTACGGCTCCGAGCAGTACTTC.

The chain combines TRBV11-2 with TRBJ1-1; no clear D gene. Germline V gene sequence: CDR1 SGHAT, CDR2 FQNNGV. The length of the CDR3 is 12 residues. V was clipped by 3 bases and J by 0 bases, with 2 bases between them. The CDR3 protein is CASSFVNTEAFF. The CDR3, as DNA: TGTGCCAGCAGCTTCGTGAACACTGAAGCTTTCTTT.

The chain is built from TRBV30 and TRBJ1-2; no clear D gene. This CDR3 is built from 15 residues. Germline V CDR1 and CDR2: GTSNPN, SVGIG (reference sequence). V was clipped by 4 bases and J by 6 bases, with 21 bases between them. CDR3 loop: CAWISARLRRDGYTF. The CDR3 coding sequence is TGTGCCTGGATCAGCGCACGCCTCAGGAGGGATGGCTACACCTTC.

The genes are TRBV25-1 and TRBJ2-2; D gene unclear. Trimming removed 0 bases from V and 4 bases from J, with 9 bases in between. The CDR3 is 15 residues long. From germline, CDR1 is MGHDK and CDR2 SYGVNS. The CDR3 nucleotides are TGTGCCAGCAGTGAATATATAGCCGGCACCGGGGAGCTGTTTTTT. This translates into CASSEYIAGTGELFF.

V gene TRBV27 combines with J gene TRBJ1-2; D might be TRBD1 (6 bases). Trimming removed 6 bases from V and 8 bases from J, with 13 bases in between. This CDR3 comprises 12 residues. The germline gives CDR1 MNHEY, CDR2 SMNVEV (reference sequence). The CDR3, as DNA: TGTGCCAGCAGCGCAGGGGAGACCGGCTACACCTTC. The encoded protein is CASSAGETGYTF.

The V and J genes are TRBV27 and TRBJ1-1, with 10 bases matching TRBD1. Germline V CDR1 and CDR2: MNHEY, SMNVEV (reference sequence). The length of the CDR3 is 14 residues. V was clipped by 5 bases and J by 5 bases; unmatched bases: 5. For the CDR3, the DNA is TGTGCCAGCAGTGCGGGGGACAGGGGTACTGAAGCTTTCTTT. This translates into CASSAGDRGTEAFF.

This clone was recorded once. The CDR3 region is CASFNLAGGRGGELFF. CDR3 nucleotides: TGCGCCAGCTTTAATCTGGCGGGAGGGCGCGGCGGGGAGCTGTTTTTT. The J gene is TRBJ2-2, the V gene TRBV5-1, with 9 bases fitting TRBD2. V dropped 7 bases and J dropped 7; count of bases not matched to a gene: 14. This CDR3 is 16 amino acids long. The germline gives CDR1 SGHRS, CDR2 YFSETQ.

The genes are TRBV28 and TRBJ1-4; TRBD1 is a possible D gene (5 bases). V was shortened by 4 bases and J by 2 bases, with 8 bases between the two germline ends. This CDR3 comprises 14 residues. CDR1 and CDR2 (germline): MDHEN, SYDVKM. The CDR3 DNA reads TGTGCCAGCAGTTATGGGGGGACTAATGAAAAACTGTTTTTT. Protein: CASSYGGTNEKLFF. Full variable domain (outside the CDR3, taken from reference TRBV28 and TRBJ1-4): DVKVTQSSRYLVKRTGEKVFLECVQDMDHENMFWYRQDPGLGLRLIYFSYDVKMKEKGDIPEGYSVSREKKERFSLILESASTNQTSMYLCASSYGGTNEKLFFGSGTQLSVL.

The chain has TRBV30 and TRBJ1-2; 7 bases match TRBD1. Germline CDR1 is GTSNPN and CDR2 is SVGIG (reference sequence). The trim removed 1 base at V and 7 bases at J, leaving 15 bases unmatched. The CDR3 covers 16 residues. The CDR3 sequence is CAWSADRVTYSSGYTF. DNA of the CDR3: TGTGCCTGGAGTGCAGACAGGGTAACTTACTCTAGTGGCTACACCTTC.

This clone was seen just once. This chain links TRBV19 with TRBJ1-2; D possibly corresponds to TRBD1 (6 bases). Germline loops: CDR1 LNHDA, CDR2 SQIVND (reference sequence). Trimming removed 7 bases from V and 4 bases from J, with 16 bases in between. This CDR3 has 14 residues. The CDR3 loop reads CASTPRQARYGYTF. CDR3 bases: TGTGCCAGTACCCCGCGACAGGCCCGCTATGGCTACACCTTC.

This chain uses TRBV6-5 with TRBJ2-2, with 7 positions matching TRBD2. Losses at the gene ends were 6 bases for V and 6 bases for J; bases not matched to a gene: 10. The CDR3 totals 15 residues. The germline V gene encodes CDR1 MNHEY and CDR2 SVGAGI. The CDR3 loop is CASRRMGRAPGELFF. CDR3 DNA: TGTGCCAGCAGACGAATGGGGAGGGCCCCCGGGGAGCTGTTTTTT.

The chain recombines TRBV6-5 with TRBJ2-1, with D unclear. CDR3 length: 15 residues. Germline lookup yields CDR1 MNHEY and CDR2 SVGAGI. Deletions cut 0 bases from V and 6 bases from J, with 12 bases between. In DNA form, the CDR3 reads TGTGCCAGCAGTTACTCTAAGAGATACCCCAATGAGCAGTTCTTC. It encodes CASSYSKRYPNEQFF.